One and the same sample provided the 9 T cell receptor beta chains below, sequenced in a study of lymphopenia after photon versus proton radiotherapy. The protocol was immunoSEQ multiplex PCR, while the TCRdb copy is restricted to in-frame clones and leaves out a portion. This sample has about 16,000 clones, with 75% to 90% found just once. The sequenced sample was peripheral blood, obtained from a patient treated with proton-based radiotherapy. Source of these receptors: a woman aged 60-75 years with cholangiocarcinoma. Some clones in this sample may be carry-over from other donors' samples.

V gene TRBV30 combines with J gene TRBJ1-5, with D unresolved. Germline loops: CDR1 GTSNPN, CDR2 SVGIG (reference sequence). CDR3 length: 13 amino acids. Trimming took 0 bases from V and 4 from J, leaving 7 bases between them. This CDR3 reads CAWSVKGNQPQHF. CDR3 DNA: TGTGCCTGGAGTGTAAAAGGGAATCAGCCCCAGCATTTT.

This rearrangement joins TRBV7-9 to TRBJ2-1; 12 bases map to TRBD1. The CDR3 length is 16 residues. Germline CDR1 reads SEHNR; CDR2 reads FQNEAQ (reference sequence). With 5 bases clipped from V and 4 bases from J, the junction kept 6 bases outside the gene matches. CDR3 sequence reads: CASSPGQGANYNEQFF. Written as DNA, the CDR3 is TGTGCCAGCAGCCCGGGACAGGGGGCAAATTACAATGAGCAGTTCTTC.

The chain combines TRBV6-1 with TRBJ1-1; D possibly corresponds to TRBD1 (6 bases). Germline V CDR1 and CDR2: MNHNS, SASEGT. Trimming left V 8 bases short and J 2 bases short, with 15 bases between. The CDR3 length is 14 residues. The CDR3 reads CASSRTARNTEAFF. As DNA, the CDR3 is TGTGCCAGCTCACGGACAGCTAGAAACACTGAAGCTTTCTTT.

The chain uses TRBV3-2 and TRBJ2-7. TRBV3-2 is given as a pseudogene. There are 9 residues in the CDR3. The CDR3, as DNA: TGTGCCAGCTCCTACGAGCAGTACTTC. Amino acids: CASSYEQYF.

CDR3 nucleotides: TGTGCCAGCAGCTTGAAAGCGGGAGGAGAGACCCAGTACTTC. Protein sequence: CASSLKAGGETQYF. The chain employs TRBV5-5 and TRBJ2-5; 9 bases agree with TRBD2. The CDR3 is made up of 14 amino acids. The trim removed 1 base at V and 4 bases at J, leaving 2 bases unmatched. Germline lookup yields CDR1 SGHKS and CDR2 YYEKEE (reference sequence).

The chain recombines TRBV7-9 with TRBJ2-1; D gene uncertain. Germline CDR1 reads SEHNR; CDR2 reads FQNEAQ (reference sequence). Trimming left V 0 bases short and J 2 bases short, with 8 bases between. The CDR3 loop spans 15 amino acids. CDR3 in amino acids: CASSLAVYPYNEQFF. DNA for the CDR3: TGTGCCAGCAGCTTAGCGGTCTACCCCTACAATGAGCAGTTCTTC.

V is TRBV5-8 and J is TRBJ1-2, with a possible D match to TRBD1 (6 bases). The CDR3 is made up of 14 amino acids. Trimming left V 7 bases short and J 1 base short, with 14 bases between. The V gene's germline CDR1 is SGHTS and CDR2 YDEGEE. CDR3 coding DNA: TGTGCCAGCTCACTTACAGGGTTTAACTATGGCTACACCTTC. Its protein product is CASSLTGFNYGYTF.

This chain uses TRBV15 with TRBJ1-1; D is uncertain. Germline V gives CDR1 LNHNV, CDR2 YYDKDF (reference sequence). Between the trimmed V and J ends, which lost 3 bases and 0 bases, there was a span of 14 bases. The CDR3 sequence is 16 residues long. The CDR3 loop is CATSRQVSALNTEAFF. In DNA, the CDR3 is TGTGCCACCAGCAGGCAGGTGTCAGCCTTGAACACTGAAGCTTTCTTT.

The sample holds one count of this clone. The CDR3 region is CASSLDVGLAGVNTGELFF. The CDR3 bases are TGTGCCAGCAGCTTAGACGTTGGGCTAGCGGGGGTGAACACCGGGGAGCTGTTTTTT. The chain uses TRBV7-9 and TRBJ2-2, with 10 bases fitting TRBD2. The CDR3 totals 19 residues. Germline V gene lookup returns CDR1 SEHNR and CDR2 FQNEAQ (reference sequence). V lost 1 base and J lost 1; bases outside the gene matches: 9.